The entry that follows covers one T cell receptor beta chain sequence. Its antigen is unidentified. This same CDR3 is encoded by further DNA sequences in the sample. These data come from a study of cytomegalovirus exposure and HLA in healthy donors. Study-wide background: From donors who were HLA-typed, an early data release held 65 million to 85 million unique TCRs. Study-level findings and limits: Analyzed later, most CMV-associated TCR beta chains appeared HLA-restricted. Reports showed the classifier diagnosing cytomegalovirus status with high specificity and sensitivity. Cytomegalovirus association was listed for around 180 TCR beta chains.

PCR involved 60 Vbeta and 13 Jbeta primers. Sequencing used immunoSEQ multiplex PCR; TCRdb keeps in-frame clones, though not all of them. The data contain 190,000 or so clones, less than 90% of them singletons. The germline gives CDR1 SQVTM, CDR2 ANQGSEA. The trim removed 6 bases at V and 1 base at J, leaving 2 bases unmatched. The CDR3 has 12 amino acids. This TCR derives from a middle-aged man in good health and CMV-seronegative. The rearrangement uses TRBV29-1 and TRBJ1-1, with 7 positions matching TRBD1. The sample comprised PBMCs. CDR3 residues: CSVGDRNTEAFF. Written as DNA, the CDR3 is TGCAGCGTAGGGGACAGGAACACTGAAGCTTTCTTT. Drawing the rest from reference TRBV29-1 and TRBJ1-1, the complete variable domain is SAVISQKPSRDICQRGTSLTIQCQVDSQVTMMFWYRQQPGQSLTLIATANQGSEATYESGFVIDKFPISRPNLTFSTLTVSNMSPEDSSIYLCSVGDRNTEAFFGQGTRLTVV.